The clone carrying this TCR beta chain occurred many times. No antigen is known for it. This entry is derived from a study of spatial heterogeneity in lung cancer. Study summary: When follow-up PBMC samples existed, they were sequenced (at a median of about 2 years after resection). There were consistently more beta-chain sequences detected than alpha-chain sequences. Study results and limitations: Compared with follow-up, resection was when ubiquitous expanded tumor TCRs appeared in blood more.

Time point meaning: blood at routine non-recurrence follow-up after resection. Whole RNA obtained from tumor, nontumor lung or frozen PBMC underwent sequencing without sorting. Individually, TCR cDNA molecules were each labelled with a unique molecular identifier. MiXCR, run by TCRdb on the 5' RACE reads, gives a single entry per CDR3 protein. The profile shows 50,000 to 60,000 distinct CDR3 sequences, roughly 7.4% of them singletons. The material was PBMCs, obtained at follow-up. The TCR originated in a female donor with early-stage non-small cell lung cancer.

The CDR3 reads CSARGRLNTGELFF. CDR3 DNA sequence: TGCAGTGCCAGGGGGCGGTTGAACACCGGGGAGCTGTTTTTT. This chain links TRBV20-1 with TRBJ2-2, with TRBD1 identical over 8 bases. Germline CDR1 reads DFQATT; CDR2 reads SNEGSKA (reference sequence). The CDR3 is made up of 14 amino acids. V lost 6 bases and J lost 1; bases outside the gene matches: 4.